These 11 T cell receptor beta chains were all obtained from the same sample, sequenced in a study of cytomegalovirus exposure and HLA in healthy donors. The PCR ran on 60 Vbeta and 13 Jbeta primers. TCRdb's copy holds only in-frame clones and misses some; the assay was immunoSEQ multiplex PCR. The listing records approximately 72,000 clones. The sequenced material came from PBMCs. The receptors were sampled from a woman aged 35 to 49 in good health and CMV-seropositive.

The J gene is TRBJ2-3, the V gene TRBV4-2; 9 nucleotides match TRBD2. V gave up 1 base and J gave up 5 bases; unmatched junction bases: 7. The CDR3 extends over 16 amino acids. The V gene's germline CDR1 is LGHNA and CDR2 YNFKEQ. The CDR3 loop reads CASSQGLASGEDTQYF. The CDR3 coding sequence is TGTGCCAGCAGCCAAGGTTTGGCTAGCGGGGAAGATACGCAGTATTTT.

V usage is TRBV6-5 and J usage is TRBJ2-7; 8 positions agree with TRBD2. The CDR3 length is 15 residues. The germline gives CDR1 MNHEY, CDR2 SVGAGI. Trimming took 7 bases from V and 4 from J; bases not matched to a gene: 12. The CDR3: CASTRGGLQGYEQYF. CDR3 sequence (DNA): TGTGCCAGCACCCGGGGGGGGCTTCAGGGGTACGAGCAGTACTTC.

The V and J genes are TRBV4-1 and TRBJ1-3, with D hard to call. CDR3 length: 13 residues. Germline-derived CDR1 and CDR2 are MGHRA and YSYEKL. The V end was cut by 5 bases, the J end by 0 bases, with 5 bases between. CDR3 region: CASSWSSGNTIYF. The CDR3 nucleotides are TGCGCCAGCAGCTGGAGCTCTGGAAACACCATATATTTT.

The chain carries TRBV28 and TRBJ2-3, with TRBD2 matching 7 bases. V was clipped by 7 bases and J by 6 bases; unmatched bases: 13. This CDR3 is built from 15 residues. The germline CDR1 and CDR2 sequences are MDHEN and SYDVKM. The CDR3 sequence is CASTPGGGRYDTQYF. For the CDR3, the DNA is TGTGCCAGCACTCCGGGAGGCGGGCGCTACGATACGCAGTATTTT.

The chain recombines TRBV27 with TRBJ2-7; the D gene is possibly TRBD2 (6 bases). Germline V gene data show CDR1 as MNHEY and CDR2 as SMNVEV (reference sequence). V lost 4 bases, J lost 4 bases, and 20 bases lay in between. The CDR3 runs 16 residues. In nucleotides, the CDR3 is TGTGCCAGCAGTTACGCACCCGGGACTGGCAGTTACGAGCAGTACTTC. Amino acids: CASSYAPGTGSYEQYF.

The J gene is TRBJ2-7, the V gene TRBV19, with 9 bases lining up with TRBD1. CDR1 and CDR2 (germline): LNHDA, SQIVND (reference sequence). This CDR3 spans 15 amino acids. Trimming at V came to 6 bases and at J to 5 bases, leaving 11 bases not matched to a gene. CDR3 protein: CASSRDRELRDEQYF. CDR3 DNA: TGTGCCAGTAGCAGGGACAGGGAACTGCGGGACGAGCAGTACTTC.

This chain links TRBV9 with TRBJ2-7; 8 nucleotides match TRBD2. This CDR3 has 18 amino acids. Germline CDR1 and CDR2: SGDLS and YYNGEE. Trimming cost V 6 bases and J 2 bases; bases outside gene matches: 19. The CDR3 coding sequence is TGTGCCAGCAACCACCGGGAGGGTGGGAATAGGGATCCCTACGAGCAGTACTTC. Its translation: CASNHREGGNRDPYEQYF.

The V call is TRBV19, the J call TRBJ1-5; D is unclear. This CDR3 contains 14 residues. Germline V gene lookup returns CDR1 LNHDA and CDR2 SQIVND (reference sequence). Trimming left V 3 bases short and J 3 bases short, with 9 bases between. CDR3 bases: TGTGCCAGTAGTATTATCCAGTACAATCAGCCCCAGCATTTT. Amino acid sequence: CASSIIQYNQPQHF.

The chain couples TRBV19 to TRBJ2-3; D possibly corresponds to TRBD2 (5 bases). This CDR3 is 16 amino acids long. The germline CDR1 and CDR2 sequences are LNHDA and SQIVND (reference sequence). Trimming cost V 1 base and J 2 bases, with 13 bases left between them. CDR3 loop: CASSIGGLANTDTQYF. CDR3 coding DNA: TGTGCCAGTAGTATAGGTGGTCTAGCTAACACAGATACGCAGTATTTT.

This sequence joins TRBV4-1 and TRBJ2-5, with TRBD1 as a possible D gene (6 bases). The CDR3 has 14 residues. The germline gives CDR1 MGHRA, CDR2 YSYEKL. V lost 2 bases to trimming and J lost 11 bases, with 18 bases between them. The CDR3 reads CASSQTGTSDKQYF. As DNA, the CDR3 is TGCGCCAGCAGCCAAACAGGGACATCCGACAAGCAGTACTTC.

The chain has TRBV6-5 and TRBJ2-1, with D possibly being TRBD2 (6 bases). Germline lookup yields CDR1 MNHEY and CDR2 SVGAGI. This CDR3 contains 11 residues. Between the trimmed V and J ends, which lost 10 bases and 6 bases, there was a span of 10 bases. The CDR3 sequence: CAIMEGNEQFF. CDR3 sequence (DNA): TGTGCCATAATGGAGGGCAATGAGCAGTTCTTC.